This TCR beta chain was retrieved from a study of blood T cell repertoires in COVID-19. V lost 0 bases, J lost 6 bases, and 20 bases lay in between. CDR3 length: 17 amino acids. Per germline, CDR1 MGHRA and CDR2 YSYEKL. Libraries were prepared by immunoSEQ multiplex PCR; TCRdb keeps only in-frame clonotypes and omits some of them. The top ten hold 20% of the sample, which has more than 150,000 clones, 86% seen once. This receptor was identified in a man aged 70-80 years with active or convalescent COVID-19. The rearrangement links TRBV4-1 to TRBJ1-1; TRBD1 is a possible D gene (6 bases). The material sequenced was peripheral blood. The DNA for the CDR3 is TGCGCCAGCAGCCAAGAGCCGTACCGACAGGTCCGGGCTGAAGCTTTCTTT. Translating gives CASSQEPYRQVRAEAFF.